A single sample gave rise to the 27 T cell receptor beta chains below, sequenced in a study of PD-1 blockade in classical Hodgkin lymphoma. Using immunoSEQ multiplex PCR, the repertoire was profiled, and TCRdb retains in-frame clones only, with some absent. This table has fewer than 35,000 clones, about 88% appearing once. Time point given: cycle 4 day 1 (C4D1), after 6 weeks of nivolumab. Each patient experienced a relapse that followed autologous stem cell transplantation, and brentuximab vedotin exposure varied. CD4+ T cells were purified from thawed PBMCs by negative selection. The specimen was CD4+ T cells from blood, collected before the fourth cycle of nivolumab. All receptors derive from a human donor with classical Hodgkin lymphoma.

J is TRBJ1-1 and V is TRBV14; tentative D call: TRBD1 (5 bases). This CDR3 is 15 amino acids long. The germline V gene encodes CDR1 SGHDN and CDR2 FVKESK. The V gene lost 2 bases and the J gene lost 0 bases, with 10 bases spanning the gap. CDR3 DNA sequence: TGTGCCAGCAGCCAAATACAGGAGGTGAACACTGAAGCTTTCTTT. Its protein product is CASSQIQEVNTEAFF.

CDR3 region: CASSGGSGGAPYEQYF. The CDR3, as DNA: TGTGCCAGCAGCGGGGGTAGCGGGGGGGCACCCTACGAGCAGTACTTC. The chain has TRBV5-4 and TRBJ2-7; 11 nucleotides agree with TRBD2. The V gene end was trimmed by 4 bases and the J gene end by 2 bases; junction bases not matched to a gene: 8. CDR1 SGHNT and CDR2 YYREEE come from the germline V gene (reference sequence). This CDR3 is 16 amino acids long. The variable domain in full, completed from reference TRBV5-4 and TRBJ2-7, reads ETGVTQSPTHLIKTRGQQVTLRCSSQSGHNTVSWYQQALGQGPQFIFQYYREEENGRGNFPPRFSGLQFPNYSSELNVNALELDDSALYLCASSGGSGGAPYEQYFGPGTRLTVT.

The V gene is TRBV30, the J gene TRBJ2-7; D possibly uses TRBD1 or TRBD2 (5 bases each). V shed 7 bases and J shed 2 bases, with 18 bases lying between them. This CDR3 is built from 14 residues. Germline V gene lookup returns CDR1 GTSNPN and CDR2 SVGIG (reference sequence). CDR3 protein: CASYPGPGPYEQYF. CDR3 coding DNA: TGTGCCTCCTACCCAGGGCCGGGGCCCTACGAGCAGTACTTC.

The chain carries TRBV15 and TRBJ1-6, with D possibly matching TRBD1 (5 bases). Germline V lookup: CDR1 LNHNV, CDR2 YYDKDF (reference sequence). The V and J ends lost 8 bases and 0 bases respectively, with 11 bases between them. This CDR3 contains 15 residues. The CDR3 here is CATGAGYSYNSPLHF. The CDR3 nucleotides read TGTGCCACCGGTGCAGGGTACTCCTATAATTCACCCCTCCACTTT.

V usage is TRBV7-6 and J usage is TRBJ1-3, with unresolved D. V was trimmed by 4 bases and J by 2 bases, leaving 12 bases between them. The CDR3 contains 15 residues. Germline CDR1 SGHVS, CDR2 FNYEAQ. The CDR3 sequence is CASSSLGPTGNTIYF. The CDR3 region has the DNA TGTGCCAGCAGCTCCCTCGGGCCGACTGGAAACACCATATATTTT.

In nucleotides, the CDR3 is TGTGCCAGCAGCCGCGGACCTAGTGGAAACACCATATATTTT. Amino acid sequence: CASSRGPSGNTIYF. The V gene is TRBV4-2, the J gene TRBJ1-3; D remains unclear. Trimming stripped 4 bases from V and 3 bases from J, with 10 bases between. Germline V gene sequence: CDR1 LGHNA, CDR2 YNFKEQ. The CDR3 consists of 14 residues.

DNA for the CDR3: TGTGCCAGCAGTGAGCCCGGGGGGGATGAGGAGACCCAGTACTTC. This gives the protein CASSEPGGDEETQYF. This chain joins TRBV25-1 and TRBJ2-5, with TRBD2 identical over 8 bases. CDR1 is MGHDK and CDR2 is SYGVNS in the germline V gene. V shed 3 bases, J shed 5 bases, and the junction held 8 bases outside the gene matches. The CDR3 runs 15 residues.

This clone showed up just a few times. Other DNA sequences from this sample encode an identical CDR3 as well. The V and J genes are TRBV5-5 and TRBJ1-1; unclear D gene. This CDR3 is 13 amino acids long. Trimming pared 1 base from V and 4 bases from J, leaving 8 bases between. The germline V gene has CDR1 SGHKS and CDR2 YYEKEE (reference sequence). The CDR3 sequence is CASSLSYGTEAFF. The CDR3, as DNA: TGTGCCAGCAGCTTGAGCTACGGCACTGAAGCTTTCTTT. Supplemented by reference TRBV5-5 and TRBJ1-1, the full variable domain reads DAGVTQSPTHLIKTRGQQVTLRCSPISGHKSVSWYQQVLGQGPQFIFQYYEKEERGRGNFPDRFSARQFPNYSSELNVNALLLGDSALYLCASSLSYGTEAFFGQGTRLTVV.

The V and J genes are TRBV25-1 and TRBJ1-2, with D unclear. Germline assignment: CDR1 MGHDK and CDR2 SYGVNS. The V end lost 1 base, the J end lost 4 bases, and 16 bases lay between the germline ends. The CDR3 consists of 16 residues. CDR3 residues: CASSEWEGSRGYGYTF. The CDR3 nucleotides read TGTGCCAGCAGTGAATGGGAGGGTTCACGGGGCTATGGCTACACCTTC.

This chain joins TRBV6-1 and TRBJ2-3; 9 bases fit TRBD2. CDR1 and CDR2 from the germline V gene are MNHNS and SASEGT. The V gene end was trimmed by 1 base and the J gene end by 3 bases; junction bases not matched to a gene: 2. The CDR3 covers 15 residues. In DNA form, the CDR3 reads TGTGCCAGCAGTGAAGGTACTAGCGGGACAGATACGCAGTATTTT. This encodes CASSEGTSGTDTQYF.

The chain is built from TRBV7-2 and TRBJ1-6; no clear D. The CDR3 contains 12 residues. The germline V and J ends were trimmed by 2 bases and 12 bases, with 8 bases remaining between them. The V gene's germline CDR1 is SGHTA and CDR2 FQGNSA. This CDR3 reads CASSLIEGPLHF. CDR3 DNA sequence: TGTGCCAGCAGCTTAATAGAGGGACCCCTCCACTTT. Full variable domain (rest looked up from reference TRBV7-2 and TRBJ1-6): GAGVSQSPSNKVTEKGKDVELRCDPISGHTALYWYRQSLGQGLEFLIYFQGNSAPDKSGLPSDRFSAERTGGSVSTLTIQRTQQEDSAVYLCASSLIEGPLHFGNGTRLTVT.

The CDR3 DNA follows: TGTGCCAGCAGTTTCGTGGGGGCAGATACGCAGTATTTT. Encoded protein: CASSFVGADTQYF. The rearrangement joins TRBV27 to TRBJ2-3, with D possibly called TRBD1 or TRBD2 (5 bases each). The CDR3 runs to 13 residues. Germline-derived CDR1 and CDR2 are MNHEY and SMNVEV (reference sequence). V was cut by 3 bases and J by 4 bases, with 8 bases left in between.

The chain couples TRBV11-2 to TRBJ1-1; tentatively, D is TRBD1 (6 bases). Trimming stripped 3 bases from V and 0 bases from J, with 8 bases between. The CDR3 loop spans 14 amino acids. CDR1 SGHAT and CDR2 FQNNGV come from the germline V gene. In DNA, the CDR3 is TGTGCCAGCAGCTTTGACAGGTTGAACACTGAAGCTTTCTTT. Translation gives CASSFDRLNTEAFF.

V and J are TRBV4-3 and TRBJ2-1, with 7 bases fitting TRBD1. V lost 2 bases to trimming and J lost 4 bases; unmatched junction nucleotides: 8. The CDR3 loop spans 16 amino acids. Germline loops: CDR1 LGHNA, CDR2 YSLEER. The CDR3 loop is CASSQRWDRVYNEQFF. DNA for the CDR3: TGCGCCAGCAGCCAACGTTGGGACAGAGTGTACAATGAGCAGTTCTTC.

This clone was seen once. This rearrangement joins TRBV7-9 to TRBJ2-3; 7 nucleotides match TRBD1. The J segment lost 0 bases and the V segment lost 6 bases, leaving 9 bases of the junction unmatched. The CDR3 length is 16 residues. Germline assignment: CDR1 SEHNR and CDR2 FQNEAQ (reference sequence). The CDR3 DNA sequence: TGTGCCAGCAGATGGGACAGTTTCGCTAGCACAGATACGCAGTATTTT. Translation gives CASRWDSFASTDTQYF.

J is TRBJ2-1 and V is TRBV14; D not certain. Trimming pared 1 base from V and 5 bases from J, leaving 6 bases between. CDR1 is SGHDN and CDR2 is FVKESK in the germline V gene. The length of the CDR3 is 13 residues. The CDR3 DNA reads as TGTGCCAGCAGCCAAGGGGTGCACAATGAGCAGTTCTTC. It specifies CASSQGVHNEQFF.

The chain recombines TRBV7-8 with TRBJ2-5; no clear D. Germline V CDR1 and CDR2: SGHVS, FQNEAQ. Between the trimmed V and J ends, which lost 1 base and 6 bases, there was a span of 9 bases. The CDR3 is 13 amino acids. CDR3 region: CASSLVLFQTQYF. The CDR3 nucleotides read TGTGCCAGCAGCTTAGTACTTTTCCAGACCCAGTACTTC.

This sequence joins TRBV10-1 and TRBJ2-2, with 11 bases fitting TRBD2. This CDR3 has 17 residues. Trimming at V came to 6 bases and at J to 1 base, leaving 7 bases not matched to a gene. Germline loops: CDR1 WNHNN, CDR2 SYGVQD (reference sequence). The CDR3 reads CASSALGLAGNTGELFF. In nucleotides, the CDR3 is TGCGCCAGCAGCGCCCTCGGACTAGCGGGGAACACCGGGGAGCTGTTTTTT.

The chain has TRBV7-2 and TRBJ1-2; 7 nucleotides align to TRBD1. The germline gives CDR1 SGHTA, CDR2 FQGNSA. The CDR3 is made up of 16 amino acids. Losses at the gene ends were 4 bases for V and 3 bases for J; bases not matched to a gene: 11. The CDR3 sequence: CASSSLQGGWDYGYTF. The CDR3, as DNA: TGTGCCAGCAGCTCCCTCCAGGGGGGGTGGGACTATGGCTACACCTTC.

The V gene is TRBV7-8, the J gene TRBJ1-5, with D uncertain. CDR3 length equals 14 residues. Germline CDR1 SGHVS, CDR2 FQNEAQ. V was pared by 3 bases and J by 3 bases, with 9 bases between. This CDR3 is CASSFRQINQPQHF. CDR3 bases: TGTGCCAGCAGCTTCAGGCAGATCAATCAGCCCCAGCATTTT.

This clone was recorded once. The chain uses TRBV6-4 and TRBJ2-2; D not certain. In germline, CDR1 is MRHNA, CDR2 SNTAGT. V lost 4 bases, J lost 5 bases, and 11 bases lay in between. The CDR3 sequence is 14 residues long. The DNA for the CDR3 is TGTGCCAGCAGTGCCCAACAAGGGACCGGGGAGCTGTTTTTT. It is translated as CASSAQQGTGELFF.

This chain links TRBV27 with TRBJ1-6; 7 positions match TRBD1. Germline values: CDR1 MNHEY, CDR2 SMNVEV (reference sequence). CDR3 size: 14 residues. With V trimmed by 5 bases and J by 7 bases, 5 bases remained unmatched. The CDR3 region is CASSIQGQNSPLHF. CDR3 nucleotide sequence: TGTGCCAGCAGTATTCAGGGACAGAATTCACCCCTCCACTTT.

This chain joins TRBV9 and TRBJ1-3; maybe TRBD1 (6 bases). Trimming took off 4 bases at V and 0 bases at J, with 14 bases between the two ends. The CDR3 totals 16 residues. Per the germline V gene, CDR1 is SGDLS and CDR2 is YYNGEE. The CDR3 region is CASSLGGTASGNTIYF. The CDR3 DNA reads TGTGCCAGCAGCCTAGGGGGGACCGCCTCTGGAAACACCATATATTTT. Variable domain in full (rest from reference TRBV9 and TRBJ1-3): DSGVTQTPKHLITATGQRVTLRCSPRSGDLSVYWYQQSLDQGLQFLIQYYNGEERAKGNILERFSAQQFPDLHSELNLSSLELGDSALYFCASSLGGTASGNTIYFGEGSWLTVV.

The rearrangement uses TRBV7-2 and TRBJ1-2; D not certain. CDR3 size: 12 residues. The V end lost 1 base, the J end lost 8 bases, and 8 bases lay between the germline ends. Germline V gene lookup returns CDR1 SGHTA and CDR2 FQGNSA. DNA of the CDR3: TGTGCCAGCAGCTTAGAAGTAGGGGGCTACACCTTC. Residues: CASSLEVGGYTF.

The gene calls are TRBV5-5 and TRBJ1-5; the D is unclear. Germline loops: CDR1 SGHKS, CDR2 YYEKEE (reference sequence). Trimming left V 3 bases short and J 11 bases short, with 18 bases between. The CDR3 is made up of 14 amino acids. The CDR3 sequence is CASSSQPGEISQHF. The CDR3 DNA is TGTGCCAGCAGCTCGCAGCCGGGTGAAATTTCCCAGCATTTT.

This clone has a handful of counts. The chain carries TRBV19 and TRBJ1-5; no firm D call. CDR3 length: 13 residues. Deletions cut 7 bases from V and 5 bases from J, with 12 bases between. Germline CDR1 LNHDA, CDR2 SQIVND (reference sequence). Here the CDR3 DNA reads TGTGCCAGTACGGGCAGACTTTATCAGCCCCAGCATTTT. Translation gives CASTGRLYQPQHF.

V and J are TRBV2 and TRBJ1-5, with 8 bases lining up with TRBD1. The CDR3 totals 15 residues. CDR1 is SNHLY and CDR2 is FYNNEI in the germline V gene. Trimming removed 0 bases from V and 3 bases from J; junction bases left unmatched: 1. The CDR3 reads CASSEADRDNQPQHF. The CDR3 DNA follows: TGTGCCAGCAGTGAAGCGGACAGGGACAATCAGCCCCAGCATTTT. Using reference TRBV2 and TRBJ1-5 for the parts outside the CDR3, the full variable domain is EPEVTQTPSHQVTQMGQEVILRCVPISNHLYFYWYRQILGQKVEFLVSFYNNEISEKSEIFDDQFSVERPDGSNFTLKIRSTKLEDSAMYFCASSEADRDNQPQHFGDGTRLSIL.